This is a list of T cell receptor beta chains from one sample in a study of T cell responses to AZD1222 COVID-19 vaccine. The method was immunoSEQ multiplex PCR; TCRdb's version includes in-frame clones alone and lacks a portion of them. The sample holds about 170,000 clones, over 75% seen once. The sequences come from peripheral blood, collected on day 0 of AZD1222 vaccination. Source of these receptors: an adult in good health. The CDR3 runs from the conserved cysteine through the conserved F or W. Each record gives: V gene, D gene, clone size, J gene, CDR3 protein, CDR3 DNA. The D gene is left open where the match is weak. Size tells how often a clone was seen (once, few, many) or the class of an expanded clone, and some rows leave it out.

v_call: TRBV10-3
d_call: -
clone_size: -
j_call: TRBJ2-3
cdr3_aa: CAISEPSRGLTDTQYF
cdr3_nt: TGTGCCATCAGTGAGCCGTCCCGGGGGCTCACAGATACGCAGTATTTT

v_call: TRBV12-3/TRBV12-4
d_call: -
clone_size: -
j_call: TRBJ1-5
cdr3_aa: CASSSSSYQPQHF
cdr3_nt: TGTGCCAGCAGTTCCTCCTCCTACCAGCCCCAGCATTTT

v_call: TRBV11-2
d_call: -
clone_size: -
j_call: TRBJ1-4
cdr3_aa: CASSLEGTKNEKLFF
cdr3_nt: TGTGCCAGCAGCTTAGAAGGGACAAAGAATGAAAAACTGTTTTTT

v_call: TRBV11-2
d_call: TRBD2
clone_size: -
j_call: TRBJ2-7
cdr3_aa: CASSLEGGGAHEQYF
cdr3_nt: TGTGCCAGCAGCTTAGAGGGCGGGGGGGCCCACGAGCAGTACTTC

v_call: TRBV4-1
d_call: -
clone_size: -
j_call: TRBJ2-1
cdr3_aa: CASSQDLAGRYNEQFF
cdr3_nt: TGCGCCAGCAGCCAAGATCTGGCTGGGCGGTACAATGAGCAGTTCTTC

v_call: TRBV7-7
d_call: TRBD2
clone_size: -
j_call: TRBJ2-2
cdr3_aa: CAGSPGGANTGELFF
cdr3_nt: TGTGCTGGCAGCCCCGGGGGGGCTAACACCGGGGAGCTGTTTTTT

v_call: TRBV9
d_call: TRBD2
clone_size: few
j_call: TRBJ2-1
cdr3_aa: CASSDLRGGVRQFF
cdr3_nt: TGTGCCAGCAGTGATCTTCGGGGGGGCGTCCGGCAGTTCTTC

v_call: TRBV5-4
d_call: -
clone_size: -
j_call: TRBJ1-3
cdr3_aa: CASSLDVGRSGNTIYF
cdr3_nt: TGTGCCAGCAGCTTGGATGTCGGACGCTCTGGAAACACCATATATTTT

v_call: TRBV11-2
d_call: -
clone_size: -
j_call: TRBJ2-2
cdr3_aa: CASSPAGMATGELFF
cdr3_nt: TGTGCCAGCAGCCCCGCGGGGATGGCAACCGGGGAGCTGTTTTTT

v_call: TRBV4-3
d_call: TRBD1
clone_size: -
j_call: TRBJ2-1
cdr3_aa: CASSKRQGAYNEQFF
cdr3_nt: TGCGCCAGCAGCAAACGACAGGGGGCTTACAATGAGCAGTTCTTC

v_call: TRBV7-2
d_call: -
clone_size: -
j_call: TRBJ2-5
cdr3_aa: CASSYLGPSETQYF
cdr3_nt: TGTGCCAGCAGCTACCTGGGACCGAGCGAGACCCAGTACTTC

v_call: TRBV7-2
d_call: -
clone_size: -
j_call: TRBJ2-1
cdr3_aa: CASSFRDGYNEQFF
cdr3_nt: TGTGCCAGCAGCTTTAGAGACGGATACAATGAGCAGTTCTTC

v_call: TRBV5-6
d_call: -
clone_size: once
j_call: TRBJ1-2
cdr3_aa: CASYPQGLNEGYTF
cdr3_nt: TGTGCCAGCTACCCTCAGGGGTTGAATGAAGGCTACACCTTC

v_call: TRBV5-1
d_call: -
clone_size: -
j_call: TRBJ2-2
cdr3_aa: CASRSRVRITGELFF
cdr3_nt: TGCGCCAGCAGGTCCAGGGTGAGAATTACCGGGGAGCTGTTTTTT

v_call: TRBV19
d_call: TRBD2
clone_size: -
j_call: TRBJ2-3
cdr3_aa: CASNVAGASTDTQYF
cdr3_nt: TGTGCCAGTAATGTAGCGGGGGCCAGCACAGATACGCAGTATTTT

v_call: TRBV4-2
d_call: -
clone_size: -
j_call: TRBJ1-1
cdr3_aa: CASSQGTDEAFF
cdr3_nt: TGTGCCAGCAGCCAAGGGACAGATGAAGCTTTCTTT

v_call: TRBV5-5
d_call: -
clone_size: -
j_call: TRBJ2-7
cdr3_aa: CASSSLGGEQYF
cdr3_nt: TGTGCCAGCAGCTCACTGGGCGGCGAGCAGTACTTC

v_call: TRBV5-1
d_call: -
clone_size: -
j_call: TRBJ2-7
cdr3_aa: CATDEQYF
cdr3_nt: TGCGCCACTGACGAGCAGTACTTC

v_call: TRBV10-3
d_call: -
clone_size: -
j_call: TRBJ1-5
cdr3_aa: CAVGGSNQPQHF
cdr3_nt: TGTGCCGTCGGGGGAAGCAATCAGCCCCAGCATTTT

v_call: TRBV7-2
d_call: -
clone_size: -
j_call: TRBJ2-7
cdr3_aa: CASSLGGTAYEQYF
cdr3_nt: TGTGCCAGCAGCTTAGGGGGCACAGCCTACGAGCAGTACTTC

v_call: TRBV15
d_call: -
clone_size: -
j_call: TRBJ2-1
cdr3_aa: CATSRDLRGYNEQFF
cdr3_nt: TGTGCCACCAGCAGAGATCTGAGGGGCTACAATGAGCAGTTCTTC

v_call: TRBV6-4
d_call: -
clone_size: once
j_call: TRBJ1-4
cdr3_aa: CASSKQQGANEKLFF
cdr3_nt: TGTGCCAGCAGTAAGCAACAGGGTGCTAATGAAAAACTGTTTTTT

v_call: TRBV6-5
d_call: TRBD1
clone_size: -
j_call: TRBJ2-2
cdr3_aa: CASMAGGFRTGELFF
cdr3_nt: TGTGCCAGCATGGCAGGGGGCTTTCGGACCGGGGAGCTGTTTTTT

v_call: TRBV4-1
d_call: TRBD2
clone_size: -
j_call: TRBJ2-7
cdr3_aa: CASSQHPRELARGVYEQYF
cdr3_nt: TGCGCCAGCAGCCAACACCCGAGGGAGCTTGCGCGGGGGGTTTACGAGCAGTACTTC

v_call: TRBV6-6
d_call: -
clone_size: -
j_call: TRBJ2-2
cdr3_aa: CASRESTGELFF
cdr3_nt: TGTGCCAGCAGGGAGTCCACCGGGGAGCTGTTTTTT

v_call: TRBV29-1
d_call: TRBD1
clone_size: -
j_call: TRBJ1-1
cdr3_aa: CSIGTGVTEAFF
cdr3_nt: TGCAGCATTGGGACAGGGGTGACTGAAGCTTTCTTT